The 5 T cell receptor beta chains below all came from one sample that was sequenced in a study of long-term antiretroviral therapy in people with HIV. The assay used was immunoSEQ (version v3.0), run at survey level. Sequenced by immunoSEQ multiplex PCR; TCRdb stores in-frame clones only, minus some. This sample has roughly 20,000 clones, with approximately 82% found just once. Sequencing was performed on unsorted PBMCs, taken at the start of antiretroviral therapy. These receptors all stem from a man aged 45-60 years with HIV.

This chain connects TRBV7-2 to TRBJ2-5; TRBD2 is a possible D gene (7 bases). Per the germline V gene, CDR1 is SGHTA and CDR2 is FQGNSA. The CDR3 is 15 residues long. The V gene lost 8 bases and the J gene lost 5 bases, with 21 bases spanning the gap. The CDR3 sequence: CASRRWQGRDETQYF. CDR3 DNA sequence: TGTGCCAGCCGCAGATGGCAGGGGAGGGACGAGACCCAGTACTTC.

V and J are TRBV7-9 and TRBJ1-1; tentative D call: TRBD1 (5 bases). CDR3 length: 14 amino acids. CDR1 is SEHNR and CDR2 is FQNEAQ in the germline V gene (reference sequence). Trimming cost V 2 bases and J 4 bases, with 11 bases left between them. In nucleotides, the CDR3 is TGTGCCAGCAGCTTACAGGGACCCAGCACTGAAGCTTTCTTT. This codes for CASSLQGPSTEAFF.

This sequence joins TRBV7-9 and TRBJ1-1; possibly TRBD1 for D (5 bases). The CDR3 length is 12 residues. The ends were cut back, 4 bases at V and 5 bases at J, with 8 bases in the middle. Germline V lookup: CDR1 SEHNR, CDR2 FQNEAQ (reference sequence). The CDR3 nucleotides are TGTGCCAGCAGCTCAGGGTGGACTGAAGCTTTCTTT. This encodes CASSSGWTEAFF.

This clone was detected only a few times. The chain uses TRBV7-9 and TRBJ2-2; D remains unclear. V was clipped by 5 bases and J by 7 bases, with 11 bases between them. Germline V gene sequence: CDR1 SEHNR, CDR2 FQNEAQ (reference sequence). The CDR3 contains 13 residues. In DNA form, the CDR3 reads TGTGCCAGCAGCGCACCTTTGGTCGGGGAGCTGTTTTTT. Its protein is CASSAPLVGELFF.

The chain employs TRBV5-1 and TRBJ2-1; no clear D gene. CDR3 size: 13 residues. V lost 0 bases, J lost 4 bases, and 5 bases lay in between. The V gene's germline CDR1 is SGHRS and CDR2 YFSETQ. The CDR3 reads CASSLVEYNEQFF. The CDR3 nucleotides are TGCGCCAGCAGCTTGGTGGAGTACAATGAGCAGTTCTTC. Full variable domain (outside the CDR3, taken from reference TRBV5-1 and TRBJ2-1): KAGVTQTPRYLIKTRGQQVTLSCSPISGHRSVSWYQQTPGQGLQFLFEYFSETQRNKGNFPGRFSGRQFSNSRSEMNVSTLELGDSALYLCASSLVEYNEQFFGPGTRLTVL.